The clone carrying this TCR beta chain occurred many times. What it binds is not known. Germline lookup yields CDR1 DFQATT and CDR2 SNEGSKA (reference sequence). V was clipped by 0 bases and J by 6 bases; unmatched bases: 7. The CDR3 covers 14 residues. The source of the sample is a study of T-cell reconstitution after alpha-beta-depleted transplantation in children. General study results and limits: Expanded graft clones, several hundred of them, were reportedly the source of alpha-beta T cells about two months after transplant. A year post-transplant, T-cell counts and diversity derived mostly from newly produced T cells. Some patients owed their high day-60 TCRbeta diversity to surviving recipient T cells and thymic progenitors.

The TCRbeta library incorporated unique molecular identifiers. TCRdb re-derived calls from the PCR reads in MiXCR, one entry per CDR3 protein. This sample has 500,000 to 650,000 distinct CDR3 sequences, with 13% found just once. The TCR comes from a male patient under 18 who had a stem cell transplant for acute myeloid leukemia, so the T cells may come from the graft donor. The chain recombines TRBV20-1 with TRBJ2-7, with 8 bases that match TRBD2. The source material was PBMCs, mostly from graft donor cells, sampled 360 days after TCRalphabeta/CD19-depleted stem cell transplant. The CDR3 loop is CSARDLGLAGEQYF. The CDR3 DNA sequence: TGCAGTGCTAGAGATCTCGGACTAGCTGGCGAGCAGTACTTC.